The 22 T cell receptor beta chains below come from one sample, sequenced in a study of blood T cell repertoires in COVID-19. Method: immunoSEQ multiplex PCR; TCRdb's copy keeps in-frame clones and lacks some. This table holds under 250,000 clones, around nine tenths found once. What was sequenced was peripheral blood. These receptors all stem from a woman between 40 and 50 years old with acute or convalescent COVID-19.

The chain combines TRBV5-5 with TRBJ2-1; D is uncertain. There are 15 residues in the CDR3. The V gene lost 0 bases and the J gene lost 0 bases, with 7 bases spanning the gap. The germline V gene has CDR1 SGHKS and CDR2 YYEKEE (reference sequence). The CDR3: CASSLGTISYNEQFF. CDR3 DNA: TGTGCCAGCAGCTTGGGCACAATCTCCTACAATGAGCAGTTCTTC.

This chain links TRBV6-5 with TRBJ2-4; 9 bases agree with TRBD1. The CDR3 length is 15 residues. The germline V gene has CDR1 MNHEY and CDR2 SVGAGI. V was pared by 8 bases and J by 9 bases, with 14 bases of the junction left unmatched. The CDR3 sequence: CASGAGQGIVRIQYF. CDR3 DNA: TGTGCCAGCGGAGCCGGACAGGGGATTGTTCGCATTCAGTACTTC.

This chain links TRBV10-3 with TRBJ2-5; no reliable D call. Germline values: CDR1 ENHRY, CDR2 SYGVKD. This CDR3 is built from 14 residues. The V end lost 0 bases, the J end lost 1 base, and 6 bases lay between the germline ends. The CDR3 region has the DNA TGTGCCATCAGTGAGTCGCAGTCCCAAGAGACCCAGTACTTC. Translating gives CAISESQSQETQYF.

The chain recombines TRBV25-1 with TRBJ1-5, with 10 bases identical to TRBD1. Trimming at V came to 4 bases and at J to 7 bases, leaving 4 bases not matched to a gene. CDR1 is MGHDK and CDR2 is SYGVNS in the germline V gene. This CDR3 contains 14 residues. The CDR3 protein is CASSVGTGVQPQHF. In DNA, the CDR3 is TGTGCCAGCAGTGTCGGGACAGGGGTGCAGCCCCAGCATTTT.

The chain recombines TRBV2 with TRBJ2-7; 8 positions agree with TRBD1. The CDR3 runs to 13 residues. V shed 6 bases, J shed 6 bases, and the junction held 7 bases outside the gene matches. Germline V gene lookup returns CDR1 SNHLY and CDR2 FYNNEI. For the CDR3, the DNA is TGTGCCAGCAGATTCCTTGACAGGGGCGAGCAGTACGTC. Amino acids: CASRFLDRGEQYV.

V and J are TRBV5-4 and TRBJ1-1; possibly TRBD1 for D (6 bases). Germline V gene lookup returns CDR1 SGHNT and CDR2 YYREEE (reference sequence). This CDR3 contains 15 residues. The V end was cut by 1 base, the J end by 3 bases, with 13 bases between. The CDR3 is CASSLMGAEDTEAFF. CDR3 DNA sequence: TGTGCCAGCAGCTTGATGGGGGCCGAAGACACTGAAGCTTTCTTT.

The J gene is TRBJ1-2, the V gene TRBV2, with D tentatively TRBD1 (6 bases). CDR1 SNHLY and CDR2 FYNNEI come from the germline V gene. The CDR3 is 13 residues long. Between the trimmed V and J ends, which lost 8 bases and 1 base, there was a span of 11 bases. This chain's CDR3 is CASPKQGNYGYTF. DNA of the CDR3: TGTGCCAGCCCTAAACAGGGTAACTATGGCTACACCTTC.

The V and J genes are TRBV19 and TRBJ1-3; D not certain. With 6 bases removed from V and 1 base from J, the gap between germline ends came to 10 bases. Germline V gene data show CDR1 as LNHDA and CDR2 as SQIVND (reference sequence). This CDR3 has 14 residues. The CDR3 DNA sequence: TGTGCCAGTAGCGTTCTGTCTTCTGGAAACACCATATATTTT. This gives the protein CASSVLSSGNTIYF.

The chain employs TRBV10-1 and TRBJ1-5; 9 nucleotides line up with TRBD1. V shed 7 bases, J shed 2 bases, and the junction held 9 bases outside the gene matches. This CDR3 has 16 residues. CDR1 WNHNN and CDR2 SYGVQD come from the germline V gene (reference sequence). The CDR3: CASNGTGIWGNQPQHF. The CDR3 nucleotides are TGCGCCAGCAACGGGACAGGGATTTGGGGCAATCAGCCCCAGCATTTT.

The chain employs TRBV9 and TRBJ1-2; D possibly corresponds to TRBD1 (6 bases). Germline CDR1 reads SGDLS; CDR2 reads YYNGEE. V was clipped by 4 bases and J by 0 bases, with 13 bases between them. This CDR3 is 15 amino acids long. The CDR3 sequence is CASSLTGIANYGYTF. The CDR3 region has the DNA TGTGCCAGCAGCCTTACAGGGATAGCTAACTATGGCTACACCTTC.

CDR3 region: CASSLMQGADLGYGYTF. In nucleotides, the CDR3 is TGCGCCAGCAGCTTGATGCAGGGGGCGGATTTAGGGTATGGCTACACCTTC. The V gene is TRBV5-1, the J gene TRBJ1-2, with 8 bases aligning to TRBD1. Germline V gene sequence: CDR1 SGHRS, CDR2 YFSETQ. Trimming cost V 1 base and J 5 bases; bases outside gene matches: 13. There are 17 residues in the CDR3.

The V call is TRBV7-9, the J call TRBJ2-1; D uncertain. CDR3 length: 12 amino acids. The V and J ends lost 3 bases and 5 bases respectively, with 5 bases between them. CDR1 and CDR2 (germline): SEHNR, FQNEAQ (reference sequence). CDR3 loop: CASSLGNNEQFF. CDR3 bases: TGTGCCAGCAGCTTGGGCAACAATGAGCAGTTCTTC.

The chain employs TRBV6-5 and TRBJ2-2; TRBD1 matches 7 bases. In germline, CDR1 is MNHEY, CDR2 SVGAGI. V lost 4 bases to trimming and J lost 6 bases; unmatched junction nucleotides: 11. The CDR3 spans 16 residues. CDR3 DNA sequence: TGTGCCAGCAGTTTCGCCGGGACAGTGGTAGCCGGGGAGCTGTTTTTT. Its translation: CASSFAGTVVAGELFF.

The genes are TRBV19 and TRBJ1-2; D may be TRBD1 (6 bases). The CDR3 contains 14 residues. The germline V gene has CDR1 LNHDA and CDR2 SQIVND (reference sequence). V was trimmed by 5 bases and J by 0 bases, leaving 10 bases between them. CDR3 DNA: TGTGCCAGTAGTCTGGGGGCACCTAACTATGGCTACACCTTC. This encodes CASSLGAPNYGYTF.

The rearrangement uses TRBV2 and TRBJ2-5; TRBD2 matches at 8 bases. J was trimmed by 5 bases and V by 0 bases; bases with no gene match: 5. Germline-derived CDR1 and CDR2 are SNHLY and FYNNEI. CDR3 length: 15 amino acids. The CDR3 loop reads CASSEALAGLETQYF. CDR3 DNA sequence: TGTGCCAGCAGTGAAGCATTAGCGGGGTTGGAGACCCAGTACTTC.

The chain has TRBV5-5 and TRBJ1-1; 7 nucleotides line up with TRBD1. The ends lost 4 bases at V and 5 bases at J; junction bases unmatched: 11. Germline V gene sequence: CDR1 SGHKS, CDR2 YYEKEE (reference sequence). The CDR3 has 15 amino acids. The CDR3 nucleotides are TGTGCCAGCAGCCCAGCTCGACAGGGAGGAACTGAAGCTTTCTTT. This gives the protein CASSPARQGGTEAFF.

The gene calls are TRBV9 and TRBJ2-2; D might be TRBD1 (6 bases). The CDR3 is 16 amino acids. V was trimmed by 0 bases and J by 2 bases, leaving 11 bases between them. CDR1 is SGDLS, CDR2 YYNGEE, per germline. CDR3 residues: CASSVAVTGNTGELFF. The CDR3 DNA is TGTGCCAGCAGCGTAGCCGTGACAGGTAACACCGGGGAGCTGTTTTTT.

The rearrangement links TRBV21-1 to TRBJ1-1. TRBV21-1 is recorded as a pseudogene. This CDR3 is built from 11 residues. The CDR3 region is CASSKGTQAFF. The CDR3, as DNA: TGTGCCAGCAGCAAGGGGACTCAAGCTTTCTTT.

The V call is TRBV12-3 or TRBV12-4, the J call TRBJ1-2; D is uncertain. With 2 bases removed from V and 0 bases from J, the gap between germline ends came to 4 bases. CDR3 length: 13 amino acids. In DNA, the CDR3 is TGTGCCAGCAGTTTAACAGCTAACTATGGCTACACCTTC. The encoded protein is CASSLTANYGYTF.

The chain joins TRBV18 to TRBJ1-3; 7 nucleotides match TRBD1. The CDR3 consists of 12 residues. Trimming cost V 11 bases and J 2 bases; bases outside gene matches: 3. The germline V gene has CDR1 KGHSH and CDR2 LQKENI. CDR3 residues: CAHRGPGNTIYF. The CDR3 DNA sequence: TGTGCCCACAGGGGTCCTGGAAACACCATATATTTT.

The V call is TRBV2, the J call TRBJ2-4; 7 bases are a match to TRBD1. The CDR3 has 14 amino acids. V dropped 3 bases and J dropped 9; count of bases not matched to a gene: 8. Germline V lookup: CDR1 SNHLY, CDR2 FYNNEI. The CDR3 sequence: CASSEGRQGSIQYF. The CDR3 DNA sequence: TGTGCCAGCAGTGAGGGCCGACAGGGTTCCATTCAGTACTTC. Using reference TRBV2 and TRBJ2-4 for the parts outside the CDR3, the full variable domain is EPEVTQTPSHQVTQMGQEVILRCVPISNHLYFYWYRQILGQKVEFLVSFYNNEISEKSEIFDDQFSVERPDGSNFTLKIRSTKLEDSAMYFCASSEGRQGSIQYFGAGTRLSVL.

The V and J genes are TRBV2 and TRBJ2-3; TRBD2 matches 13 bases. V shed 2 bases and J 1 base; nucleotides not matched to a gene: 3. Germline V gene sequence: CDR1 SNHLY, CDR2 FYNNEI. The CDR3 sequence is 17 residues long. DNA of the CDR3: TGTGCCAGCAGTGAACTAGGGACTAGCGGGGGCACAGATACGCAGTATTTT. Its translation is CASSELGTSGGTDTQYF.